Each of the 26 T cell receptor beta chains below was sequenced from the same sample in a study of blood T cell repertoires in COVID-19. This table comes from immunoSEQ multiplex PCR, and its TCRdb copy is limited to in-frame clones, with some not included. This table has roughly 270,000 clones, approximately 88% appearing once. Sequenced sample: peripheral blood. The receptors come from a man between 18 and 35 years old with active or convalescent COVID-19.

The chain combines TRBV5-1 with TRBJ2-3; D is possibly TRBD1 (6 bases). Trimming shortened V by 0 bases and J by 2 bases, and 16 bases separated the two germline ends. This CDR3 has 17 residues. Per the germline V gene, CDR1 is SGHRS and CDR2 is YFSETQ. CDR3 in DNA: TGCGCCAGCAGCTTGGCCACCGGGACAATTATCACAGATACGCAGTATTTT. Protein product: CASSLATGTIITDTQYF.

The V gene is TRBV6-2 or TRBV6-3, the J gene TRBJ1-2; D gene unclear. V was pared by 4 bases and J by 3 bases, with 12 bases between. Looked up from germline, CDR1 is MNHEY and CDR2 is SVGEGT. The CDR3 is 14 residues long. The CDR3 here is CASSSFQSHYGYTF. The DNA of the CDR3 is TGTGCCAGCAGTTCCTTCCAGTCGCACTATGGCTACACCTTC.

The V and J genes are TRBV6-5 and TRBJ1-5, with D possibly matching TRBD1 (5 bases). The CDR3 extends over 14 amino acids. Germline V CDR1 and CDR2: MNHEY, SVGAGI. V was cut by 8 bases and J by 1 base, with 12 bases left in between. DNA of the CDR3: TGTGCCAGCGCCAAGACAGTAAGCAATCAGCCCCAGCATTTT. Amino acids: CASAKTVSNQPQHF.

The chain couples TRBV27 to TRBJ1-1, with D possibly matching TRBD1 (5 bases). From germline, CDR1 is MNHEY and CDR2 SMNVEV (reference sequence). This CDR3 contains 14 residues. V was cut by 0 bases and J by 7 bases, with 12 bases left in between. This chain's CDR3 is CASSLSSKGHEAFF. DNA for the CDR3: TGTGCCAGCAGTTTATCGTCCAAGGGGCATGAAGCTTTCTTT.

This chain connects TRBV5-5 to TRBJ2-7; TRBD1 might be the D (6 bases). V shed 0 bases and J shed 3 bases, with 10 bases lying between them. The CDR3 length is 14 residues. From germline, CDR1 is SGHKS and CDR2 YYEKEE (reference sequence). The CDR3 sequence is CASSLGRGGYEQYF. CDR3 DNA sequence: TGTGCCAGCAGCTTGGGCAGGGGCGGCTACGAGCAGTACTTC.

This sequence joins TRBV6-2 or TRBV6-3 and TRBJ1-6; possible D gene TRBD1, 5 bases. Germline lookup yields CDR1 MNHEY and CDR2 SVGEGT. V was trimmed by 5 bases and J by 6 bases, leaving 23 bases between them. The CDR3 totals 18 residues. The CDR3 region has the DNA TGTGCCAGCAGTCCGACCCCCGCCTGGGGCCGACTTAATTCACCCCTCCACTTT. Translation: CASSPTPAWGRLNSPLHF.

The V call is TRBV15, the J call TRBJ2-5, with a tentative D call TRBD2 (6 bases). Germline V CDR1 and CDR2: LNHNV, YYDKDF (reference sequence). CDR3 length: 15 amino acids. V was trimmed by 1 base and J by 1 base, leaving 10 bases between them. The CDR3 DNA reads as TGTGCCACCAGCAGAGGGGCGGGACGCCAAGAGACCCAGTACTTC. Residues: CATSRGAGRQETQYF.

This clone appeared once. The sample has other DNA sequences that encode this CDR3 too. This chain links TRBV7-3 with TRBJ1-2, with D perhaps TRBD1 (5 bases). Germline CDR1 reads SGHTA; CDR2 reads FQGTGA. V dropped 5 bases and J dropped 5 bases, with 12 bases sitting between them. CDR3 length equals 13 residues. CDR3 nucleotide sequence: TGTGCCAGCAGCCCCGGGACTGCATATGGCTACACCTTC. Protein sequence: CASSPGTAYGYTF.

This chain's CDR3 is CSASPIAGGSSIQYF. The CDR3 nucleotides are TGCAGTGCTAGTCCTATAGCGGGGGGGTCAAGCATTCAGTACTTC. The gene calls are TRBV20-1 and TRBJ2-4; 11 nucleotides line up with TRBD2. Looked up from germline, CDR1 is DFQATT and CDR2 is SNEGSKA (reference sequence). This CDR3 is 15 amino acids long. V shed 3 bases and J 9 bases; nucleotides not matched to a gene: 10.

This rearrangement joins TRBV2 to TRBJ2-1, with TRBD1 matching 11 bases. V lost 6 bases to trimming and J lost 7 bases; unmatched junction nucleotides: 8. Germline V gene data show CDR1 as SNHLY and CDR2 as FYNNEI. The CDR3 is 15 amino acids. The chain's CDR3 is CASSSDRGHLNEQFF. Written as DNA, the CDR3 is TGTGCCAGCAGCTCGGACAGGGGGCATTTAAATGAGCAGTTCTTC.

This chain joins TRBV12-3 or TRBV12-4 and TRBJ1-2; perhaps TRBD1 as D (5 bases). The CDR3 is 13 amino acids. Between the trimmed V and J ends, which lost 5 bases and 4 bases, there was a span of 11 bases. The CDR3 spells CASSIQGGYGYTF. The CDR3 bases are TGTGCCAGCAGTATTCAGGGAGGCTATGGCTACACCTTC.

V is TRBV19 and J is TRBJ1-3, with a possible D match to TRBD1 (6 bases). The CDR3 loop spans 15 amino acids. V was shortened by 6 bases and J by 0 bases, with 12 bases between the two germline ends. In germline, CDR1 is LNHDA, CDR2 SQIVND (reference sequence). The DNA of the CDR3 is TGTGCCAGTAGACCTGCAGGGGACTCTGGAAACACCATATATTTT. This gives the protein CASRPAGDSGNTIYF.

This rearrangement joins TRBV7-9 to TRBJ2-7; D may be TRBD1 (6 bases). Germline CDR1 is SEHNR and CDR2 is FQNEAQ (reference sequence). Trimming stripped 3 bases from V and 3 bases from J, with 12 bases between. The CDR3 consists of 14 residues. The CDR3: CASSFGQSYYEQYF. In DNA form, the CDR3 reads TGTGCCAGCAGCTTTGGACAGTCCTACTACGAGCAGTACTTC.

The CDR3 DNA sequence: TGTGCCAGCAGCTTAGGGGCAGGGGTAAACACCATATATTTT. Amino acids: CASSLGAGVNTIYF. The chain joins TRBV11-2 to TRBJ1-3, with a weak D call TRBD1 (6 bases). V was pared by 1 base and J by 6 bases, with 10 bases between. The germline CDR1 and CDR2 sequences are SGHAT and FQNNGV. This CDR3 spans 14 amino acids.

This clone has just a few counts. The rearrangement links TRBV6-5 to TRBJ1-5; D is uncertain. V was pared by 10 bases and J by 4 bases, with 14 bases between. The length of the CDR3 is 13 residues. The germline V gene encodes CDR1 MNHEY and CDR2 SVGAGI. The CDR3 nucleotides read TGTGCCACCCGGCGGGCTCCAAATCAGCCCCAGCATTTT. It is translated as CATRRAPNQPQHF.

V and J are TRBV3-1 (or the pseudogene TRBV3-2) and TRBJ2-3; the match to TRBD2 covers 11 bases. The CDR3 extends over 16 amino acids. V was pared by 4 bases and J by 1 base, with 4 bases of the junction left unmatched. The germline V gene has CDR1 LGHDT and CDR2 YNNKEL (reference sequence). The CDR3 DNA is TGTGCCAGCAGCCTTGGGACTAGCGGTCGCACAGATACGCAGTATTTT. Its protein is CASSLGTSGRTDTQYF.

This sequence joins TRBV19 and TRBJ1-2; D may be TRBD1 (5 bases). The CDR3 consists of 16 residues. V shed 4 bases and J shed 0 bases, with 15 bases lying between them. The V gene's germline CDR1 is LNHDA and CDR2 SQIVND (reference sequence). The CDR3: CASSSPRGGTNYGYTF. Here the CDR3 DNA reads TGTGCCAGTAGTAGCCCAAGGGGCGGAACTAACTATGGCTACACCTTC.

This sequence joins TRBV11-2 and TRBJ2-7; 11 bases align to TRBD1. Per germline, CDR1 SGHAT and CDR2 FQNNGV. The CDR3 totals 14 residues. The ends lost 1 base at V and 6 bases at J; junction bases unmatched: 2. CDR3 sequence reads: CASSLGTGGLEQYF. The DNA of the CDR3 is TGTGCCAGCAGCTTAGGGACAGGGGGCCTCGAGCAGTACTTC.

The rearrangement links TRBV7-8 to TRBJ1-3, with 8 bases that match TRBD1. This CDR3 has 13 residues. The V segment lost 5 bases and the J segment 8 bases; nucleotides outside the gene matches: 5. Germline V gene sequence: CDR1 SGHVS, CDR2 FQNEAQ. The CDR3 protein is CASSQTGVDTIYF. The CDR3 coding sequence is TGTGCCAGCAGCCAGACAGGGGTAGACACCATATATTTT. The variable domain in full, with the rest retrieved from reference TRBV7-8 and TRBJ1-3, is GAGVSQSPRYKVAKRGQDVALRCDPISGHVSLFWYQQALGQGPEFLTYFQNEAQLDKSGLPSDRFFAERPEGSVSTLKIQRTQQEDSAVYLCASSQTGVDTIYFGEGSWLTVV.

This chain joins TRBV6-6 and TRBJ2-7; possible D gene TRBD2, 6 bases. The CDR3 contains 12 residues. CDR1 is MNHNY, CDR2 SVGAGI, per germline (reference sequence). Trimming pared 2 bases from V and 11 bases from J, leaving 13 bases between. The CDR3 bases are TGTGCCAGCAGTTACGAGGGCAGGGAGGAGTACTTC. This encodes CASSYEGREEYF.

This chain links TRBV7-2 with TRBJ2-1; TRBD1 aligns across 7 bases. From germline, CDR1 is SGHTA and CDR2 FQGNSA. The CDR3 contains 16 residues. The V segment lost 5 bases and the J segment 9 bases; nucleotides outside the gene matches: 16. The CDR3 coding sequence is TGTGCCAGCAGCCCAAGGGGGTGGCAGGGGGTGGGTGAGCAGTTCTTC. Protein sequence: CASSPRGWQGVGEQFF.

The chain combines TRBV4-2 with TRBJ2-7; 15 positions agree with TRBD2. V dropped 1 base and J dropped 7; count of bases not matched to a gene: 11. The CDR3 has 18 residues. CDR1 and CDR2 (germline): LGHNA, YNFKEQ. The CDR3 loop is CASSQVGGTSGGLGEQYF. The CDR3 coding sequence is TGTGCCAGCAGCCAAGTGGGCGGGACTAGCGGGGGGTTGGGAGAGCAGTACTTC.

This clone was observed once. The CDR3 bases are TGTGCCAGCAGTCCAACCCGCGCTAGCTCCTATAATTCACCCCTCCACTTT. This codes for CASSPTRASSYNSPLHF. J is TRBJ1-6 and V is TRBV6-6; D not resolved. V lost 5 bases and J 0 bases, leaving 14 bases between the germline ends. Germline lookup yields CDR1 MNHNY and CDR2 SVGAGI (reference sequence). The CDR3 totals 17 residues.

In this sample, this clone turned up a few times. The CDR3 nucleotides are TGCGCCAGCAGCCGGACAGGGGGGAACACTGAAGCTTTCTTT. Amino acids: CASSRTGGNTEAFF. This chain links TRBV5-1 with TRBJ1-1, with TRBD1 identical over 10 bases. Germline CDR1 is SGHRS and CDR2 is YFSETQ. The ends lost 4 bases at V and 1 base at J; junction bases unmatched: 1. The CDR3 extends over 14 amino acids.

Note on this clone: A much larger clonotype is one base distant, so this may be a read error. The CDR3 sequence is CASSQGGGGLYTQYF. Written as DNA, the CDR3 is TGTGCCAGCAGCCAAGGAGGGGGCGGGCTATATACGCAGTATTTT. V and J are TRBV3-1 (or the pseudogene TRBV3-2) and TRBJ2-3; 7 bases agree with TRBD1. V shed 1 base, J shed 7 bases, and the junction held 8 bases outside the gene matches. Germline CDR1 LGHDT, CDR2 YNNKEL (reference sequence). CDR3 size: 15 residues.

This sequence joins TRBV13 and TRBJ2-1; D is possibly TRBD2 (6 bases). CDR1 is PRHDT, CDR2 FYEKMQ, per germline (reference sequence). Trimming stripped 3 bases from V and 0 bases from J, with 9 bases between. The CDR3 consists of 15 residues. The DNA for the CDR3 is TGTGCCAGCAGCTTGGGGGGAAGCTCCTACAATGAGCAGTTCTTC. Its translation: CASSLGGSSYNEQFF.